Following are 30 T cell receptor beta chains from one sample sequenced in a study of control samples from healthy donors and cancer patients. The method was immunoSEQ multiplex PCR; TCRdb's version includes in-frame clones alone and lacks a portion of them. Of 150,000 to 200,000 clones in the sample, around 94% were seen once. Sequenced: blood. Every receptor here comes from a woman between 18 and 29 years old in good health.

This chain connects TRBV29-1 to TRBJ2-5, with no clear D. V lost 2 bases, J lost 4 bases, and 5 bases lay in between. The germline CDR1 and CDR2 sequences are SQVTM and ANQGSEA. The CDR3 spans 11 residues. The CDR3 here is CSVEQVETQYF. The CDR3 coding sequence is TGCAGCGTTGAACAGGTAGAGACCCAGTACTTC.

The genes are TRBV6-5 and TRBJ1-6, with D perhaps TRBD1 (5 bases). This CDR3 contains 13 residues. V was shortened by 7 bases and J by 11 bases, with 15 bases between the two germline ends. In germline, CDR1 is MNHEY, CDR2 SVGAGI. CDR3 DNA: TGTGCCAGCATCCCCCGTTCGGGGCCACCCCTCCACTTT. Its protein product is CASIPRSGPPLHF.

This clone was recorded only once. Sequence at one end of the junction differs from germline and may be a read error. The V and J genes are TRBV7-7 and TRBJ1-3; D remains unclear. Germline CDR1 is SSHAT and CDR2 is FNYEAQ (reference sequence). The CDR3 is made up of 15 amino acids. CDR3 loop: CASSLASGPGNTIYF. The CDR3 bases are TGTGCTAGCAGCTTAGCCTCAGGTCCTGGAAACACCATATATTTT.

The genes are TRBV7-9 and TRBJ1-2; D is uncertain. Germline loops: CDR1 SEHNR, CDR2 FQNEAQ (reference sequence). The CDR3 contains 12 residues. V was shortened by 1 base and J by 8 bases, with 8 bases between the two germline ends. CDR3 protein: CASSLEVSGYTF. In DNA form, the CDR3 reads TGTGCCAGCAGCTTAGAGGTCTCCGGCTACACCTTC. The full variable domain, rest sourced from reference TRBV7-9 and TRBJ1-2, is DTGVSQNPRHKITKRGQNVTFRCDPISEHNRLYWYRQTLGQGPEFLTYFQNEAQLEKSRLLSDRFSAERPKGSFSTLEIQRTEQGDSAMYLCASSLEVSGYTFGSGTRLTVV.

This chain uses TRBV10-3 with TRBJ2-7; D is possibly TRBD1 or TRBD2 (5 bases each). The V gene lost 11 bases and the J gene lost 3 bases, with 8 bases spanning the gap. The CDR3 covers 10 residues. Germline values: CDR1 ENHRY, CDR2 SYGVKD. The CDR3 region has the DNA TGTGCCTCTGGGGGCTACGAGCAGTACTTC. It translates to CASGGYEQYF.

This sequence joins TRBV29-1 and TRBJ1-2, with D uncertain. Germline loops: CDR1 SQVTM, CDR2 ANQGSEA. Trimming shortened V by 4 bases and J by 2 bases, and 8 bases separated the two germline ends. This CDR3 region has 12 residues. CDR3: CSVVGRNYGYTF. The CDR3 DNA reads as TGCAGCGTTGTAGGCAGAAACTATGGCTACACCTTC.

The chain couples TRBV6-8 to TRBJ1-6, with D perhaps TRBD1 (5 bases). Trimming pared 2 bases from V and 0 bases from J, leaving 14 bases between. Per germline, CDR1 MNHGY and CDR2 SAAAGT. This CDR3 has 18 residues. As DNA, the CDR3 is TGTGCCAGCAGTTACGGGGGACTCAGGAGCTCCTATAATTCACCCCTCCACTTT. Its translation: CASSYGGLRSSYNSPLHF.

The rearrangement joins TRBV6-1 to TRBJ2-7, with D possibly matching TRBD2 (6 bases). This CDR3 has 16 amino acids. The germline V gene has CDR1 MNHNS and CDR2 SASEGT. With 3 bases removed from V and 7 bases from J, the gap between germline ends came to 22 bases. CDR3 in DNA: TGTGCCAGCAGTGAGGCCCCGTCCTCCTTGGGGGGTGAGCAGTACTTC. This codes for CASSEAPSSLGGEQYF.

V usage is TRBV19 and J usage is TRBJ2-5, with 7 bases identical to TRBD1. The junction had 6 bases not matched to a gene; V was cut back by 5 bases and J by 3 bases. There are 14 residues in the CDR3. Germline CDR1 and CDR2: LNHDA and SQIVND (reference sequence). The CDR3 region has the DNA TGTGCCAGTAGTGCCCAGGACAGGAAAGAGACCCAGTACTTC. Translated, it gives CASSAQDRKETQYF.

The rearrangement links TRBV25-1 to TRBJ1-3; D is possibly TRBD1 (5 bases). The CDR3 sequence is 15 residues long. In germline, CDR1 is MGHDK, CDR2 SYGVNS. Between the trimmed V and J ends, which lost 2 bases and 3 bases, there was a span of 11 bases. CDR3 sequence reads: CASSEREGFGNTIYF. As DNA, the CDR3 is TGTGCCAGCAGTGAAAGGGAGGGGTTTGGAAACACCATATATTTT.

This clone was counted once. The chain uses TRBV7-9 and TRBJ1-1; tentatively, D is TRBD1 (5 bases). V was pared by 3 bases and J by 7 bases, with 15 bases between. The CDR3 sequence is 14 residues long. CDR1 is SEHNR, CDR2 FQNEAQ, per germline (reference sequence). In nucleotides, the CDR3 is TGTGCCAGCAGCTTCAAGGAGGGGCAGGGTGAAGCTTTCTTT. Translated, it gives CASSFKEGQGEAFF.

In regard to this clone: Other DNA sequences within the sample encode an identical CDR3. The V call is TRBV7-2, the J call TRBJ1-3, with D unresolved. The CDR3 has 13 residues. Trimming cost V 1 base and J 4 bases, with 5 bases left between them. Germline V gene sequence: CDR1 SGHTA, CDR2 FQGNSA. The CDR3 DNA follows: TGTGCCAGCAGCTTAGGCGTCGGAAACACCATATATTTT. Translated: CASSLGVGNTIYF.

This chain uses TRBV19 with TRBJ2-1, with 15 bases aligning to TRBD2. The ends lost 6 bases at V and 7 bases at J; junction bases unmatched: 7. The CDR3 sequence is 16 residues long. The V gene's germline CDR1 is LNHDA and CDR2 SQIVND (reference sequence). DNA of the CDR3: TGTGCCAGTAGCCCTTCGGGGACTAGCGGGAGGAATGAGCAGTTCTTC. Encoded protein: CASSPSGTSGRNEQFF. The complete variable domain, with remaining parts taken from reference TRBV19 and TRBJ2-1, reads DGGITQSPKYLFRKEGQNVTLSCEQNLNHDAMYWYRQDPGQGLRLIYYSQIVNDFQKGDIAEGYSVSREKKESFPLTVTSAQKNPTAFYLCASSPSGTSGRNEQFFGPGTRLTVL.

The CDR3 protein is CASSFTQEKLFF. Here the CDR3 DNA reads TGTGCCAGCAGCTTCACCCAGGAAAAACTGTTTTTT. The chain couples TRBV11-3 to TRBJ1-4; D is unresolved. The V gene lost 3 bases and the J gene lost 8 bases, with 7 bases spanning the gap. The CDR3 is 12 amino acids. Germline CDR1 and CDR2: SGHNT and YENEEA.

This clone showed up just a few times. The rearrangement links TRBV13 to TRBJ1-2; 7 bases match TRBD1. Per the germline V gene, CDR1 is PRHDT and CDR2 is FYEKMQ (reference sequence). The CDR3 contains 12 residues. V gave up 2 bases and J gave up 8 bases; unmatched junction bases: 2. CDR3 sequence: CASSLTGEGYTF. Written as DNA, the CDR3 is TGTGCCAGCAGCTTAACAGGGGAAGGCTACACCTTC.

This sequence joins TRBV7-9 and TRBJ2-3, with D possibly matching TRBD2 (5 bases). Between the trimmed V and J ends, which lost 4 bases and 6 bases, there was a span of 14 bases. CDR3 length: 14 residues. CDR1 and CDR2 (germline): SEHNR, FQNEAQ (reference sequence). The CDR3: CASSSATGTDTQYF. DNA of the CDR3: TGTGCCAGCAGCTCCGCGACGGGAACGGATACGCAGTATTTT.

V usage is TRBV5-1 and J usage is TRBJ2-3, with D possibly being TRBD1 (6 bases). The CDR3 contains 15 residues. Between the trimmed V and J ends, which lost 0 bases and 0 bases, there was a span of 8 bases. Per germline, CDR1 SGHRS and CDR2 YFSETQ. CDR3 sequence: CASSLETGSTDTQYF. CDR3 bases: TGCGCCAGCAGCTTGGAAACAGGGAGCACAGATACGCAGTATTTT.

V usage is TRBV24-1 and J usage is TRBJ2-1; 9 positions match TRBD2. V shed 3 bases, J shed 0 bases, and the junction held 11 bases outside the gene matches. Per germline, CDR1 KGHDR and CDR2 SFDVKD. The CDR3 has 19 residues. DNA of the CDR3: TGTGCCACCAGTGATCGATTCCCACTAGCGGGTAACTCCTACAATGAGCAGTTCTTC. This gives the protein CATSDRFPLAGNSYNEQFF.

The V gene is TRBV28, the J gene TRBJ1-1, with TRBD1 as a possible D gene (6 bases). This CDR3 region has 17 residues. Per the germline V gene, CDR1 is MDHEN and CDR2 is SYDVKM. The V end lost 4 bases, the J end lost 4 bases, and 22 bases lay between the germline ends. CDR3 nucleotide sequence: TGTGCCAGCAGTTCCAGAGGTGGCAGGGGAGGGGGCACTGAAGCTTTCTTT. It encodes CASSSRGGRGGGTEAFF.

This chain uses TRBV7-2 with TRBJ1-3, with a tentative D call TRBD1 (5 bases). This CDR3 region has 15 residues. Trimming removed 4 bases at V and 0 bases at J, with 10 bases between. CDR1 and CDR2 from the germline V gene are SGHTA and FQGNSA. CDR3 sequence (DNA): TGTGCCAGCAGCTCGCAGGGCCACTCTGGAAACACCATATATTTT. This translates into CASSSQGHSGNTIYF. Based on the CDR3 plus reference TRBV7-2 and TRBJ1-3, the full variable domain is GAGVSQSPSNKVTEKGKDVELRCDPISGHTALYWYRQSLGQGLEFLIYFQGNSAPDKSGLPSDRFSAERTGGSVSTLTIQRTQQEDSAVYLCASSSQGHSGNTIYFGEGSWLTVV.

The CDR3 nucleotides are TGTGCCAGCAGGGTCATGAACACTGAAGCTTTCTTT. Its translation: CASRVMNTEAFF. The V call is TRBV2, the J call TRBJ1-1; no definite D call. Germline CDR1 is SNHLY and CDR2 is FYNNEI. The CDR3 extends over 12 amino acids. V was cut by 6 bases and J by 0 bases, with 5 bases left in between.

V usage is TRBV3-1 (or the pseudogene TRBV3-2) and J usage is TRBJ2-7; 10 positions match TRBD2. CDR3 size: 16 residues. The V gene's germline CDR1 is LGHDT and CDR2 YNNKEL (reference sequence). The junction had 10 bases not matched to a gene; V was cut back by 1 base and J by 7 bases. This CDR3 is CASSQGLAGFGGEQYF. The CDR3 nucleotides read TGTGCCAGCAGCCAAGGACTAGCGGGCTTCGGAGGGGAGCAGTACTTC.

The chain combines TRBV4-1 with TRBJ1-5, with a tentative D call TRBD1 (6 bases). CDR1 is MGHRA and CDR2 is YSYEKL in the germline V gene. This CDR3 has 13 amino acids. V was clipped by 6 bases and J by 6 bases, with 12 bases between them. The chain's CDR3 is CASSLTGAQPQHF. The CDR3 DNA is TGCGCCAGCAGTCTGACAGGCGCTCAGCCCCAGCATTTT.

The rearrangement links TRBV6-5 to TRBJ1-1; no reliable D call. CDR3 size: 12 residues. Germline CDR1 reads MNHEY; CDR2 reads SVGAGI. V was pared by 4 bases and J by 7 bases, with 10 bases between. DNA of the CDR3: TGTGCCAGCAGTTTGCGACGGCTTGAAGCTTTCTTT. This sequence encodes CASSLRRLEAFF.

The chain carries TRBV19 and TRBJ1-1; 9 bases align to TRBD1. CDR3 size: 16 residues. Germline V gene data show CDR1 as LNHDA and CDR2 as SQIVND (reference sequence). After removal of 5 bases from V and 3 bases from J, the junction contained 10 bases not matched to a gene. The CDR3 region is CASSGPPGQGDTEAFF. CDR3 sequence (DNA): TGTGCCAGTAGTGGACCCCCGGGACAGGGAGACACTGAAGCTTTCTTT.

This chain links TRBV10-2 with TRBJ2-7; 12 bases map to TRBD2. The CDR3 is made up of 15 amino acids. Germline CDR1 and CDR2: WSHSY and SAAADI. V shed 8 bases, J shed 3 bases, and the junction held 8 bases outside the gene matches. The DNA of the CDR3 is TGCGCCAGCCGACTAGCGGGAGACCCCGGCTACGAGCAGTACTTC. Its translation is CASRLAGDPGYEQYF.

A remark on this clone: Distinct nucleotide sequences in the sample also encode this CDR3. The CDR3 DNA follows: TGTGCCAGCAGCGTAGGGATGAACACTGAAGCTTTCTTT. Protein product: CASSVGMNTEAFF. V usage is TRBV9 and J usage is TRBJ1-1, with unresolved D. The germline V and J ends were trimmed by 0 bases and 0 bases, with 3 bases remaining between them. The CDR3 consists of 13 residues. The V gene's germline CDR1 is SGDLS and CDR2 YYNGEE.

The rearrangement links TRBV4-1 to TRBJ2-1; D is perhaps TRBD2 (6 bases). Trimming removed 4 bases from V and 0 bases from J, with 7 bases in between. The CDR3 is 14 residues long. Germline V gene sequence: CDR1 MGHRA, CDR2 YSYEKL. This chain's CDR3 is CASSPTSSYNEQFF. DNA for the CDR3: TGCGCCAGCAGCCCGACTAGCTCCTACAATGAGCAGTTCTTC.

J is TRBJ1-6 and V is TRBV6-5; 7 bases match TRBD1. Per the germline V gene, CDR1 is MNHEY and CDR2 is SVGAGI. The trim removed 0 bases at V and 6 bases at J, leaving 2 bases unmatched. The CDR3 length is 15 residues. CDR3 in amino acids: CASSYSEGANSPLHF. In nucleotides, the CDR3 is TGTGCCAGCAGTTACTCCGAGGGGGCTAATTCACCCCTCCACTTT.

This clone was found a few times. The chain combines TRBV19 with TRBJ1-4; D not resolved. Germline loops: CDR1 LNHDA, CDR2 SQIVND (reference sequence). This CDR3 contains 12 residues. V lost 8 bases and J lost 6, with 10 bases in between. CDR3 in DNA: TGTGCCAGTGGCGGCCGGGATGAAAAACTGTTTTTT. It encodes CASGGRDEKLFF.